This TCR beta chain was identified in a study of Ad26.COV2.S vaccination and SARS-CoV-2 variants. The treatment here: 19 received Ad26.COV2.S at low or high dose, single or two shots; several received placebo; per-sample allocation not given. It was on day 63 after the first vaccine or placebo injection that samples were taken. Study outcomes and limitations: Substantial response breadth was reportedly seen for spike-specific CD8+ and CD4+ T cells after vaccination.

Clones were sequenced by immunoSEQ multiplex PCR, and TCRdb holds only the in-frame ones, with some missing. The table lists 400,000 to 450,000 clones, around 90% of them singletons, with less than 15% in the top ten. Points on this clone: The target antigen is unknown.

The CDR3 contains 15 residues. Germline V gene lookup returns CDR1 MNHEY and CDR2 SMNVEV (reference sequence). Trimming took 3 bases from V and 1 from J; bases not matched to a gene: 5. The sample was peripheral blood, taken in a trial of Ad26.COV2.S vaccine versus placebo. The V call is TRBV27, the J call TRBJ1-1; 7 positions match TRBD1. The source of this sequence is a person between 18 and 59 years old who received the Ad26.COV2.S COVID-19 vaccine or a placebo. The CDR3 sequence is CASSFWGQRNTEAFF. The CDR3 DNA reads as TGTGCCAGCAGTTTTTGGGGACAGAGGAACACTGAAGCTTTCTTT.